This T cell receptor beta chain emerged from a study of T cells in Graves' hyperthyroidism and ophthalmopathy. Exclusion followed for patients with uncontrolled infection, other autoimmune disease, pregnancy or lactation. This CDR3 has 14 amino acids. The V gene lost 1 base and the J gene lost 4 bases, with 13 bases spanning the gap. Germline CDR1 and CDR2: SQVTM and ANQGSEA. Study-wide results and caveats: Clonotypes that were expanded in thyroid above 0.001 mostly appeared in blood too. Stable hyperthyroidism was separated from ophthalmopathy by a model based on 13 V-J features.

A few counts support this clonotype. Its specificity is not known. The investigators amplified TCR beta CDR3 regions from RNA transcripts. With the HTBI primer set, the TCR CDR3 went through a first round of RT-PCR. MiXCR was run by TCRdb on the multiplex PCR reads, yielding one entry per CDR3 protein. Of about 520,000 distinct CDR3 sequences listed, approximately 25% are singletons. The sequence was obtained from a woman in her twenties or thirties with Graves' ophthalmopathy. This chain links TRBV29-1 with TRBJ1-2, with unresolved D. Sequenced material: blood. Here the CDR3 reads CSVEVQVGSYGYTF. The CDR3 DNA follows: TGCAGCGTTGAAGTCCAGGTGGGGTCCTATGGCTACACCTTC.